This TCR beta chain stems from a study of shared clonotypes between healthy human individuals. Profiling relied on immunoSEQ multiplex PCR, and the TCRdb table lists in-frame clones only, not all of them. The data hold approximately 2.4 million clones, with approximately 96% observed a single time. There are 14 residues in the CDR3. Germline CDR1 MGHDK, CDR2 SYGVNS. The ends were cut back, 5 bases at V and 4 bases at J, with 11 bases in the middle. The clonotype originates from a man aged 18 to 30 in good health. Specimen: naive CD4+ T cells sorted from blood. The subset was: CD45RA+ positively selected. This chain links TRBV25-1 with TRBJ2-2, with D possibly matching TRBD2 (5 bases). CDR3 in amino acids: CASSSWTLTGELFF. The CDR3 DNA reads TGTGCCAGCAGTAGTTGGACTCTCACCGGGGAGCTGTTTTTT.